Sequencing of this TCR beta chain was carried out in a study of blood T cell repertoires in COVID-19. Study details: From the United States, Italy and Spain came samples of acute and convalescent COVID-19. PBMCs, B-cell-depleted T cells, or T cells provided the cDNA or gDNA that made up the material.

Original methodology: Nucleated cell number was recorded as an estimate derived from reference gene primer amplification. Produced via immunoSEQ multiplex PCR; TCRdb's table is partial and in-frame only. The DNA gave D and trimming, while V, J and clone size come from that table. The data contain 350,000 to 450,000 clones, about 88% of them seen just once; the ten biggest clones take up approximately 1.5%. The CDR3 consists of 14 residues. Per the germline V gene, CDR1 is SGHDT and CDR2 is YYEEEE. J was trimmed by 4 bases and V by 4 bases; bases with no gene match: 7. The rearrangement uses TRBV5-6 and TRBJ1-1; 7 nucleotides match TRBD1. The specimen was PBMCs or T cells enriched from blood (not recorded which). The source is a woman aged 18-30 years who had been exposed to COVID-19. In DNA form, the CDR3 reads TGTGCCAGCAGCAAACAGGGGAGGTCCACTGAAGCTTTCTTT. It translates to CASSKQGRSTEAFF. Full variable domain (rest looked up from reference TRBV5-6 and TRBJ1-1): DAGVTQSPTHLIKTRGQQVTLRCSPKSGHDTVSWYQQALGQGPQFIFQYYEEEERQRGNFPDRFSGHQFPNYSSELNVNALLLGDSALYLCASSKQGRSTEAFFGQGTRLTVV.